The entry below describes one TCR beta chain. Its antigen remains unidentified. The data were taken from a study of post-analysis software for immune sequencing data. Study background: Patients with relapsing-remitting, secondary progressive and progressive-relapsing multiple sclerosis courses were all represented.

Study-wide results and limits: When patients were compared with controls, about five TRBV segments were more frequent, TRBV5-6, TRBV5-1 and TRBV20-1 among them. Multiple sclerosis patients showed significantly lower normalized Chao1 diversity than controls did.

Carried by the TCR beta cDNA libraries were unique molecular identifiers. T cells numbering roughly 0.95 to 10 million yielded roughly 500,000 cDNA molecules. Using its own MiXCR run on the PCR reads, TCRdb lists one record per CDR3 protein. The data contain some 890,000 distinct CDR3 sequences, about 57% of them singletons. The V gene lost 4 bases and the J gene lost 1 base, with 21 bases spanning the gap. This CDR3 contains 18 residues. The receptor was isolated from a girl aged 10-17 years with multiple sclerosis. V gene TRBV12-3 or TRBV12-4 combines with J gene TRBJ2-3; maybe TRBD2 (6 bases). Sequencing was done on a sample of blood. The CDR3, as DNA: TGTGCCAGCAGTTCGGCCCCCTTTAGCGGTTCGGGCACAGATACGCAGTATTTT. The encoded protein is CASSSAPFSGSGTDTQYF.